The source of this T cell receptor beta chain is a study of T cells in Graves' hyperthyroidism and ophthalmopathy. TCR beta CDR3 regions were amplified from RNA. The primer set for the first-round RT-PCR of the TCR CDR3 was HTBI. TCRdb used MiXCR to reprocess the multiplex PCR reads, holding one entry per CDR3 protein. The sample has roughly 580,000 distinct CDR3 sequences, 35% to 55% seen once. Points from the study as a whole: Blood also showed most of the thyroid clonotypes that were expanded above 0.001. A model of 13 V-J features distinguished ophthalmopathy from stable hyperthyroidism.

A note on this clonotype: Its antigen is unknown.

Germline V gives CDR1 SGHVS, CDR2 FQNEAQ. The CDR3 has 14 amino acids. The trim removed 3 bases at V and 9 bases at J, leaving 11 bases unmatched. Uncontrolled infection, other autoimmune disease, pregnancy or lactation excluded patients. Clinical symptoms, serum thyroxine, TRAb, thyroid ultrasound and orbital computed tomography established diagnosis. The source material was peripheral blood or thyroid tissue (not recorded which). The V and J genes are TRBV7-8 and TRBJ2-7; 7 nucleotides match TRBD1. This TCR derives from a woman aged 18-30 years with Graves' hyperthyroidism. This CDR3 is CASSFTGTAELQYF. The CDR3, as DNA: TGTGCCAGCAGCTTTACCGGGACAGCTGAGTTGCAGTACTTC.